This record covers a single TCR beta chain. The table lists this clone with a count of one. This receptor's antigen is unknown. No base quality information exists; no much larger clone differs at one position. CDR1 SGHRS and CDR2 YFSETQ were looked up in the germline V gene. Including the terminal cysteine and phenylalanine, the CDR3 comprises 15 residues. Only the CDR3 region is kept as DNA, spanning 45 bases read in frame from base 1. Trimming accounts for 4 bases at V and 1 base at J, while the number of junction bases matched to no gene is 4. The collaborating institutions used their own protocols to collect whole blood in K2EDTA tubes. For TCRbeta analysis, collaborators shipped samples in one of three forms: frozen whole blood, isolated PBMCs, or DNA extracted from either of those sample types. This sample was included in a study of blood T cell repertoires in COVID-19 (TCRdb year 2020). General notes on the study: Samples covering the acute and convalescent phases of COVID-19 were provided by collaborators in the United States, Italy and Spain. The prospective study material was composed of cDNA or gDNA derived from T cells, B-cell-depleted T cells, or PBMCs. The dataset comprised deeply sampled blood TCRbeta repertoires from subjects exposed to, actively infected with, or recovered from COVID-19. The repertoires were made available in a free public database intended to serve as a resource for research on the immune response to SARS-CoV-2. The samples were drawn from two sources: the first 160 participants of the ongoing ImmuneRACE study, and 1,000 to 1,500 subjects contributed by 6 global collaborators. The sample metadata nearly always contained a de-identified subject ID, COVID-19 status, age in years and sex. Where available, HLA class I and class II types were obtained from metadata supplied by the sample provider rather than from assay-based typing.

TCRbeta CDR3 regions were amplified from genomic DNA using the immunoSEQ Assay, a bias-controlled multiplex PCR. As for the authors' bioinformatics: Nucleated cell counts per sample were estimated from amplification of reference gene primers within the assay. To quantify the absolute abundance of each unique TCRbeta CDR3 rearrangement, sequence reads were collapsed and filtered. For each sample, productive Simpson clonality was calculated by taking the square root of Simpson's diversity index across productive rearrangements. What TCRdb holds here is the immuneACCESS table cut down to in-frame rearrangements. Part of the clones is not present; checked against another copy, under half of the missing clones reflect an unresolved V gene, and the others are unexplained. The V and J calls and clone size come from that table; D and trimming were worked out from the DNA. The sample yields under 110,000 clones; approximately 80% were counted once. 14% of the sample lies in the top ten.

What the work shows at the level of the full study, not this receptor alone: Clinical and demographic metadata were provided uncurated, with the amount varying by source and participant.

This sequence uses TRBV5-1 and TRBJ2-2; 7 central bases correspond to TRBD1. The sequenced material came from peripheral blood. The TCR originated in an older woman with acute or convalescent COVID-19. The DNA sequence is TGCGCCAGCAGCCCCCGGACAGGGAACACCGGGGAGCTGTTTTTT. It encodes CASSPRTGNTGELFF.